This is a list of T cell receptor beta chains from one sample in a study of T-cell reconstitution after alpha-beta-depleted transplantation in children. TCRdb called the PCR reads again in MiXCR, with one record for every CDR3 protein. This table has 700,000 to 950,000 distinct CDR3 sequences, roughly 15% appearing once. This specimen consisted of PBMCs, mostly from graft donor cells, obtained 360 days after TCRalphabeta/CD19-depleted stem cell transplant. Receptors originate from a male patient aged 5 to 17 who had a stem cell transplant for acute lymphoblastic leukemia, so the T cells may come from the graft donor. Each CDR3 is given with its conserved first and last residue. The D gene is left open where the match is weak. Some rows have no size entry. The others give once, few or many, or a class for an expanded clone.

cdr3_aa	cdr3_nt	j_call	clone_size	v_call	d_call
CASRSNSGRAKPEQFF	TGTGCCAGCAGGTCTAATAGCGGGAGGGCCAAACCTGAGCAGTTCTTC	TRBJ2-1	few	TRBV6-2/TRBV6-3	TRBD2
CASSRGTSAYNEQFF	TGTGCCAGCTCACGCGGGACCTCTGCTTACAATGAGCAGTTCTTC	TRBJ2-1	many	TRBV18	-
CASSTSRLTDTQYF	TGTGCCAGCAGCACCTCTAGGCTCACAGATACGCAGTATTTT	TRBJ2-3	many	TRBV6-1	-
CAVSERSYEQYF	TGTGCCGTCAGTGAACGCTCCTACGAGCAGTACTTC	TRBJ2-7	-	TRBV10-3	-
CASSMGLATVYEQYF	TGTGCCAGTAGTATGGGACTAGCGACCGTCTACGAGCAGTACTTC	TRBJ2-7	-	TRBV19	TRBD2
CATSWGTFRYGYTF	TGTGCCACCAGCTGGGGGACTTTCCGCTATGGCTACACCTTC	TRBJ1-2	-	TRBV15	-
CASSQGRRDEKLFF	TGCGCCAGCAGCCAAGGCAGGAGAGATGAAAAACTGTTTTTT	TRBJ1-4	-	TRBV4-1	-
CATPSASPGNTIYF	TGTGCCACCCCCTCAGCTTCACCTGGAAACACCATATATTTT	TRBJ1-3	few	TRBV24-1	-
CASSNLTGTNEQFF	TGTGCCAGCAGCAATTTGACAGGTACCAATGAGCAGTTCTTC	TRBJ2-1	-	TRBV6-1	-
CASSSGLAGFSYEQYF	TGCGCCAGCAGCTCCGGACTAGCGGGCTTCTCCTACGAGCAGTACTTC	TRBJ2-7	-	TRBV5-1	TRBD2
CASSPEPGTLSKKTQYF	TGCGCCAGCAGCCCTGAACCCGGGACACTATCTAAGAAGACCCAGTACTTC	TRBJ2-5	few	TRBV5-1	-
CASAFSGSNYYNEQFF	TGTGCCAGCGCCTTTAGCGGGTCCAACTACTACAATGAGCAGTTCTTC	TRBJ2-1	many	TRBV5-5	TRBD2
CASSHYYSNQPQHF	TGCGCCAGCAGCCACTATTATAGCAATCAGCCCCAGCATTTT	TRBJ1-5	few	TRBV4-1	-
CASSLVVFETQYF	TGTGCCAGCAGCTTAGTGGTCTTCGAGACCCAGTACTTC	TRBJ2-5	-	TRBV7-9	-
CSAFKGGAYGYTF	TGCAGTGCTTTTAAAGGGGGGGCCTATGGCTACACCTTC	TRBJ1-2	-	TRBV20-1	-
CATQKTTYEQYF	TGTGCCACCCAAAAGACAACGTACGAGCAGTACTTC	TRBJ2-7	few	TRBV18	-
CSASGGEKEQFF	TGCAGTGCTAGTGGGGGGGAGAAGGAGCAGTTCTTC	TRBJ2-1	few	TRBV20-1	TRBD2
CASSGTGPSYEQYF	TGTGCCAGCAGTGGGACAGGGCCCTCCTACGAGCAGTACTTC	TRBJ2-7	-	TRBV12-3/TRBV12-4	TRBD1
CASNWDTSYEQYF	TGCGCCAGCAATTGGGACACTTCCTACGAGCAGTACTTC	TRBJ2-7	few	TRBV4-1	-
CASSEGLSTDTQYF	TGTGCCAGCAGTGAAGGTCTTAGCACAGATACGCAGTATTTT	TRBJ2-3	-	TRBV6-4	-
CASSLGPRTNTEAFF	TGTGCCAGCAGTTTAGGGCCCCGAACGAACACTGAAGCTTTCTTT	TRBJ1-1	-	TRBV12-3/TRBV12-4	-
CASSLGLVALLPSFNEQFF	TGTGCCAGCAGCTTGGGACTAGTCGCCCTCCTCCCCTCCTTCAATGAGCAGTTCTTC	TRBJ2-1	few	TRBV5-4	-
CASSYEGRSSPLHF	TGTGCCAGCAGTTATGAGGGTCGTAGCTCACCCCTCCACTTT	TRBJ1-6	-	TRBV6-5	-
CASNIAGERETQYF	TGTGCCAGCAACATAGCGGGAGAGAGGGAGACCCAGTACTTC	TRBJ2-5	-	TRBV12-3/TRBV12-4	TRBD2
CASGEIPGLKAYNEQFF	TGTGCCAGCGGGGAAATACCGGGACTAAAAGCCTACAATGAGCAGTTCTTC	TRBJ2-1	-	TRBV9	TRBD2
CAITNREDYTGELYF	TGTGCCATCACCAACCGGGAGGACTACACCGGGGAGCTGTATTTT	TRBJ2-2	-	TRBV10-3	TRBD2
CASSQAHYEQYF	TGTGCCAGCAGCCAAGCCCACTACGAGCAGTACTTC	TRBJ2-7	few	TRBV4-2	-
CASSSRGTSGSYEQYF	TGTGCCAGCAGCTCGCGGGGGACTAGCGGGAGTTACGAGCAGTACTTC	TRBJ2-7	-	TRBV7-2	TRBD2